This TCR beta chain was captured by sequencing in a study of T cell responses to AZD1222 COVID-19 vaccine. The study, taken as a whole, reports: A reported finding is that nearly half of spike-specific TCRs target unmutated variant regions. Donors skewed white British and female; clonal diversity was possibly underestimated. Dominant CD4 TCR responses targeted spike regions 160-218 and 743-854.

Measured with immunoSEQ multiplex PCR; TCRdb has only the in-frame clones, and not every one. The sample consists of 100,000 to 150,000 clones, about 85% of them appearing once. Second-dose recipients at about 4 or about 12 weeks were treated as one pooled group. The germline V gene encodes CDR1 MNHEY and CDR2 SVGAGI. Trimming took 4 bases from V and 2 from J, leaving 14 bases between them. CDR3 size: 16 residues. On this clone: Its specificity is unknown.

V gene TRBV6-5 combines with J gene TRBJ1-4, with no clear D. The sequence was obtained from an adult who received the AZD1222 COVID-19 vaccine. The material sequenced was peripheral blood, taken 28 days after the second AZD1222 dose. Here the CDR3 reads CASSLNDGLTNEKLFF. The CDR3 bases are TGTGCCAGCAGTTTAAACGACGGGCTGACTAATGAAAAACTGTTTTTT.